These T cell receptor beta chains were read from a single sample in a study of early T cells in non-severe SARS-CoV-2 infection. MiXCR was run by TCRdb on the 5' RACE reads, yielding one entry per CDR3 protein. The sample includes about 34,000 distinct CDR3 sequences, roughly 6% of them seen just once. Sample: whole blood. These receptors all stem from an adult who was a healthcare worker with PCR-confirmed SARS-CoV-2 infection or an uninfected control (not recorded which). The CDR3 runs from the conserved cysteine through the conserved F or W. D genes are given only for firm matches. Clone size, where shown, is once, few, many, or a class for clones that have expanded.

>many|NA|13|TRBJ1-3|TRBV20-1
CSAPQGAGNTIYF
TGCAGTGCCCCTCAGGGTGCTGGAAACACCATATATTTT
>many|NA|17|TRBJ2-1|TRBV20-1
CSARDSSHRSSYNEQFF
TGCAGTGCTAGAGATTCTTCGCACAGGTCATCCTACAATGAGCAGTTCTTC
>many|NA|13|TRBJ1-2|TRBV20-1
CSARARQNYGYTF
TGCAGTGCTAGGGCTAGACAGAACTATGGCTACACCTTC
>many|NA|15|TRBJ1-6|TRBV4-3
CASSQEKGNNSPLHF
TGCGCCAGCAGCCAAGAGAAAGGGAATAATTCACCCCTCCACTTT
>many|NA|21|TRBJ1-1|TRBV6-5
CASSYLPGTKPKGRMNTEAFF
TGTGCCAGCAGTTACTTGCCCGGGACAAAGCCCAAGGGGCGAATGAACACTGAAGCTTTCTTT
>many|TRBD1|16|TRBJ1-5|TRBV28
CASRSRGTGVDQPQHF
TGTGCCAGCAGGTCCCGCGGGACAGGGGTTGATCAGCCCCAGCATTTT
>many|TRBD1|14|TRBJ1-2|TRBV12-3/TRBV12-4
CASSVAGTGYGYTF
TGTGCCAGCAGTGTAGCCGGGACAGGCTATGGCTACACCTTC
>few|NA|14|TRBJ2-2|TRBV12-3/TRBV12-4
CASSLGPGTGELFF
TGTGCCAGCAGTTTAGGGCCGGGCACCGGGGAGCTGTTTTTT
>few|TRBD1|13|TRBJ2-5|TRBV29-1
CSVYDRGEETQYF
TGCAGCGTGTACGACAGGGGGGAGGAGACCCAGTACTTC
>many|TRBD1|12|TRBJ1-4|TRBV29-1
CGTGTAYEKLFF
TGCGGAACCGGGACAGCCTATGAAAAACTGTTTTTT
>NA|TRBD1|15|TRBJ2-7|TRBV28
CASSTLGQGSYEQYF
TGTGCCAGCAGTACCCTGGGACAGGGATCCTACGAGCAGTACTTC
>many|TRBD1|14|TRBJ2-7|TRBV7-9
CASSLLGTGDEQYF
TGTGCCAGCAGCTTGCTAGGGACAGGGGACGAGCAGTACTTC
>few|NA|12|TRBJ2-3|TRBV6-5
CATRRGTDTQYF
TGTGCCACCCGGCGAGGCACAGATACGCAGTATTTT
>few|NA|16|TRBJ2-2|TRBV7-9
CASSTAAVSNTGELFF
TGTGCCAGCAGCACAGCGGCGGTTTCGAACACCGGGGAGCTGTTTTTT
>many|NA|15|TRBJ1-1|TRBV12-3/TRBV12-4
CASSPQDTLNTEAFF
TGTGCCAGCAGTCCCCAGGACACTTTAAACACTGAAGCTTTCTTT
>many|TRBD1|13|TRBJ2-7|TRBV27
CASSLTGAYEQYF
TGTGCCAGCAGTTTAACAGGGGCCTACGAGCAGTACTTC
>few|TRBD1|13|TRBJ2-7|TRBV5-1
CASSSGTGDEQYF
TGCGCCAGCAGCTCCGGGACAGGGGACGAGCAGTACTTC
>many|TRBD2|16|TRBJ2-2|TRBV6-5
CASSYLTSGATGELFF
TGTGCCAGCAGTTACCTGACTAGCGGGGCCACCGGGGAGCTGTTTTTT
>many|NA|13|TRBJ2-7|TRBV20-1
CSAIMQGSYEQYF
TGCAGTGCTATAATGCAGGGCTCCTACGAGCAGTACTTC
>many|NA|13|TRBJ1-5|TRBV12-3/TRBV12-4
CASRRDNSGPQHF
TGTGCCAGCAGAAGGGACAATTCCGGGCCCCAGCATTTT
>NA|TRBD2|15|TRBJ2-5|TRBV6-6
CASSPAGGVEETQYF
TGTGCCAGCAGTCCAGCGGGGGGGGTTGAAGAGACCCAGTACTTC
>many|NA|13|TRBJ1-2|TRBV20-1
CSARDPGNYGYTF
TGCAGTGCTAGAGATCCAGGGAACTATGGCTACACCTTC
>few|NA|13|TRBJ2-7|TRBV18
CASSRTASYEQYF
TGTGCCAGCTCTCGGACAGCCTCCTACGAGCAGTACTTC
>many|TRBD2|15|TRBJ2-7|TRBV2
CASSEGGGLPYEQYF
TGTGCCAGCAGTGAGGGCGGGGGTCTACCCTACGAGCAGTACTTC
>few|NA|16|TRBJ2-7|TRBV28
CASSFGFRDTSYEQYF
TGTGCCAGCAGTTTTGGCTTCCGGGACACCTCCTACGAGCAGTACTTC
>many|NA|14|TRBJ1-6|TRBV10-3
CAISAGTENSPLHF
TGTGCCATCAGTGCCGGGACCGAGAATTCACCCCTCCACTTT
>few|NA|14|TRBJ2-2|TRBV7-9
CASSQEFHSGELFF
TGTGCCAGCAGCCAAGAGTTCCATTCCGGGGAGCTGTTTTTT
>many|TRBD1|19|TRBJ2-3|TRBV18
CASSRSNWTGPGDTDTQYF
TGTGCCAGCTCACGGTCCAATTGGACAGGTCCCGGGGACACAGATACGCAGTATTTT
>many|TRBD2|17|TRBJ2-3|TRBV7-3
CASSPRGTSGTTDTQYF
TGTGCCAGCAGCCCTCGGGGGACTAGCGGGACCACAGATACGCAGTATTTT
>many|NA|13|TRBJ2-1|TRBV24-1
CATSDRTTHEQFF
TGTGCCACCAGTGACAGGACTACCCATGAGCAGTTCTTC
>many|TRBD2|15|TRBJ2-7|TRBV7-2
CASSLNSGGALEQYF
TGTGCCAGCAGCTTAAATAGCGGGGGGGCTCTCGAGCAGTACTTC
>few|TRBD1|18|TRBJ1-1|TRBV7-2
CASSLASQGSGRVNGAFF
TGTGCCAGCAGCTTAGCCTCACAGGGGAGTGGTAGGGTAAACGGAGCTTTCTTT
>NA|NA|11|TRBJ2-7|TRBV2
CASSRNYEQYF
TGTGCCAGCAGTCGAAACTACGAGCAGTACTTC
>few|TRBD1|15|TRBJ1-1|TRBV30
CAWSVIGQGHTEAFF
TGTGCCTGGAGTGTAATCGGACAGGGGCACACTGAAGCTTTCTTT
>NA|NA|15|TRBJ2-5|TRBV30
CAWSKKDSPQETQYF
TGTGCCTGGAGCAAAAAAGACAGCCCCCAAGAGACCCAGTACTTC
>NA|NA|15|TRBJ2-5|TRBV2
CASCAEGATKETQYF
TGTGCCAGCTGTGCTGAAGGGGCCACGAAGGAGACCCAGTACTTC
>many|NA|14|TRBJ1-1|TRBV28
CASSFTGEWEKGFF
TGTGCCAGCAGCTTTACTGGGGAGTGGGAAAAAGGTTTCTTT
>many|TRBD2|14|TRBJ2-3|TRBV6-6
CASSSGTSGGTQYF
TGTGCCAGCAGTTCCGGGACTAGCGGAGGTACGCAGTATTTT
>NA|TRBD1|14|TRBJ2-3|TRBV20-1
CSANPDRGADTQYF
TGCAGTGCTAACCCGGACAGGGGTGCAGATACGCAGTATTTT
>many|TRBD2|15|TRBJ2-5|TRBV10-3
CAISGSGGPRETQYF
TGTGCCATCAGTGGTAGCGGGGGGCCCCGAGAGACCCAGTACTTC
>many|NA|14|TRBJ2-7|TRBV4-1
CASSLSTNSYEQYF
TGCGCCAGCAGCCTATCGACAAACTCCTACGAGCAGTACTTC
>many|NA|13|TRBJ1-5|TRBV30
CAWSVDSNQPQHF
TGTGCCTGGAGTGTAGATAGCAATCAGCCCCAGCATTTT
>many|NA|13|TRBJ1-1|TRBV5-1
CASSFATETEAFF
TGCGCCAGCAGCTTTGCGACAGAAACTGAAGCTTTCTTT
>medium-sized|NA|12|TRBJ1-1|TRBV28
CASSLRYTEAFF
TGTGCCAGCAGTTTAAGATACACTGAAGCTTTCTTT
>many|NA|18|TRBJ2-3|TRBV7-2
CASSLMAPRAANGDTQYF
TGTGCCAGCAGCTTAATGGCCCCACGAGCGGCGAATGGGGATACGCAGTATTTT
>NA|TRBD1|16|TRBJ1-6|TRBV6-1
CASSPQTGQGDSPLHF
TGTGCCAGCAGCCCGCAGACGGGACAGGGGGATTCACCCCTCCACTTT